This TCR beta chain was retrieved from a study of immune evolution from preneoplasia to lung adenocarcinoma. Background on the study: HLA loss of heterozygosity: roughly 6.6% AIS, around 16% MIA, about 30% ADC, none AAH. Points from the study as a whole: Later-stage lesions seemingly showed higher T cell density and diversity than normal lung. KRAS-mutant nodules had the highest T cell clonality.

After pathologic assessment, macro-dissection selected premalignant or tumor cells for extraction. Measured with immunoSEQ multiplex PCR; TCRdb has only the in-frame clones, and not every one. The data hold about 7,500 clones, with 70% to 90% observed a single time. V lost 6 bases and J lost 8, with 20 bases in between. There are 16 residues in the CDR3. Germline V gene data show CDR1 as MDHEN and CDR2 as SYDVKM. Concerning this clone itself: What it binds is unknown.

This receptor was obtained from a person older than 75 with lung adenocarcinoma. Sequencing used FFPE minimally invasive lung adenocarcinoma tissue. The V gene is TRBV28, the J gene TRBJ1-6; D remains ambiguous. The CDR3 protein is CASRQSSGRGDSPLHF. As DNA, the CDR3 is TGTGCCAGCAGACAGTCCTCAGGCCGAGGAGATTCACCCCTCCACTTT.